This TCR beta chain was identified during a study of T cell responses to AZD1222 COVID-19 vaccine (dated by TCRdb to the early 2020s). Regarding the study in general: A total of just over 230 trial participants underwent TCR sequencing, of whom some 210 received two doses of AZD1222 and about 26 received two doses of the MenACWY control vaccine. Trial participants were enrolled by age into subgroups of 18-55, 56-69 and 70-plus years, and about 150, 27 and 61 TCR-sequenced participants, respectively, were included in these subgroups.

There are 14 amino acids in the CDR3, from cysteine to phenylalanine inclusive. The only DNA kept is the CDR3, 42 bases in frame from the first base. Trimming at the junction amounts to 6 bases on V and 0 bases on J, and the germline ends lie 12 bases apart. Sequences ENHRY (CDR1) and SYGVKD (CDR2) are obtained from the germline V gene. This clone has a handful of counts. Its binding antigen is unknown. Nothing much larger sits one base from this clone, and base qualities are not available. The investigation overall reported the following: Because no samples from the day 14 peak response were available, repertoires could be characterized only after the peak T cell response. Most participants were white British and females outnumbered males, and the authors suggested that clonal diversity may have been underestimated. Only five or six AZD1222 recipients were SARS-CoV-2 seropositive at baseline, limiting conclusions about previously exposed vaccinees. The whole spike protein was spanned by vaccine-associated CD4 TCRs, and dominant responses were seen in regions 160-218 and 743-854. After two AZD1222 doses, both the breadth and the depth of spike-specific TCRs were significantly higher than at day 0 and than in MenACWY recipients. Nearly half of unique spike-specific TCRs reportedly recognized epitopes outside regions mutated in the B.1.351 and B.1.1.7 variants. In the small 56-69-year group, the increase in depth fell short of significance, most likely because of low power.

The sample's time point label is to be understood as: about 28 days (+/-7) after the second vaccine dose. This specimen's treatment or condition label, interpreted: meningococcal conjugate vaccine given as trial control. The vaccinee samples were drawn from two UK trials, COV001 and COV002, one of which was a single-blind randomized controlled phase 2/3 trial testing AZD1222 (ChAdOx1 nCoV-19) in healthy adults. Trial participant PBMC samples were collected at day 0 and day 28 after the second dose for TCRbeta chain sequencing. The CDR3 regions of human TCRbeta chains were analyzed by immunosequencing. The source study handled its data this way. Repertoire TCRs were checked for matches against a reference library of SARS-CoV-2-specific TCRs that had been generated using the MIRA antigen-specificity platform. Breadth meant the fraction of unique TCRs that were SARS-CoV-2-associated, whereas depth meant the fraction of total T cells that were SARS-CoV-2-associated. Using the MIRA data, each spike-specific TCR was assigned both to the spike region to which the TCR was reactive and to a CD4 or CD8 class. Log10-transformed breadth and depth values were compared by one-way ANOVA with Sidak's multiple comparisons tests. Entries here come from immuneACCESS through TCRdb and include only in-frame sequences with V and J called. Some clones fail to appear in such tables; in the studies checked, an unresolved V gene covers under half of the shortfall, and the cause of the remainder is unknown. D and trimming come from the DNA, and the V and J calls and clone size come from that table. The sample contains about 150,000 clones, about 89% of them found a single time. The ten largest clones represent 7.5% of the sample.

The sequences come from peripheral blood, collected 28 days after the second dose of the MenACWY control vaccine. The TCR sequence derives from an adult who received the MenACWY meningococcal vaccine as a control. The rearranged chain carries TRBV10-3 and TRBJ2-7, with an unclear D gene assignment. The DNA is TGTGCCATCAGATCCTCAAAGGGCTCCTACGAGCAGTACTTC. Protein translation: CAIRSSKGSYEQYF.